The entry below gives a single T cell receptor beta chain sequence along with its context. Its antigen remains unknown. Time point defined: persistent/refractory GD, antithyroid drugs over 5 years with positive TRAb. Scientists built the TCR library using RNA that was extracted from PBMCs. The data stem from a study of regulatory T cells in long-lasting Graves disease. Points from the study as a whole: It was in persistent disease that TRBV28, TRBJ1-2 and TRBJ2-5 were favored.

Trimming removed 2 bases from V and 14 bases from J, with 22 bases in between. Germline CDR1 is LNHNV and CDR2 is YYDKDF (reference sequence). The CDR3 covers 15 residues. Arm-PCR of CDR3 regions with iRepertoire HTBI primers generated TCR beta libraries. Original handling: From all samples, identification returned over 13 TRBJ and 60 to 80 TRBV segments. TCRdb called the multiplex PCR reads again in MiXCR, with one record for every CDR3 protein. The V and J calls follow TCRdb's processing rather than the paper's. The sample records fewer than 450,000 distinct CDR3 sequences, about 25% being singletons.

Sequenced material: peripheral blood mononuclear cells (PBMCs), taken when the disease was refractory, from a patient treated with antithyroid drugs. This TCR came from a female donor with Graves disease. This rearrangement joins TRBV15 to TRBJ2-1; D might be TRBD2 (6 bases). CDR3: CATSRSTSGGTLEFF. For the CDR3, the DNA is TGTGCCACCAGCAGATCGACTTCGGGCGGGACTTTGGAGTTCTTC.